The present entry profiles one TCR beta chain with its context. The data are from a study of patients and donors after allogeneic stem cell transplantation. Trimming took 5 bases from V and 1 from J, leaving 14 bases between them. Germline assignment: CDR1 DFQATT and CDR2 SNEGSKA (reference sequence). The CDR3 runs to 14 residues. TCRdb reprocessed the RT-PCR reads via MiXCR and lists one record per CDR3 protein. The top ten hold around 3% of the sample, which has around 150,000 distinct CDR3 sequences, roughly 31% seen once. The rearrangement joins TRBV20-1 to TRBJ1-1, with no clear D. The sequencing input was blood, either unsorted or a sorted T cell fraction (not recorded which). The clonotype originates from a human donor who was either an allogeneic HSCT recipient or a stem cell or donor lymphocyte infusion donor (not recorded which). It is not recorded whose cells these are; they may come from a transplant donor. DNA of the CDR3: TGCAGTGCTGTACACCTCGGACCGAACACTGAAGCTTTCTTT. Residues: CSAVHLGPNTEAFF.